This paragraph reports one T cell receptor beta chain. The data were produced by immunoSEQ multiplex PCR, yet TCRdb's version contains in-frame clones alone and is incomplete. Among 200,000 to 250,000 clones listed, approximately 86% were seen once. This sample was included in a study of blood T cell repertoires in COVID-19. The receptor's source is a woman aged 55-69 years who had recovered from COVID-19. Material for sequencing was peripheral blood.

CDR3 nucleotides: TGTGCCAGCAGAGGCGACAGGTGGGACACTGAAGCTTTCTTT. As protein: CASRGDRWDTEAFF. V gene TRBV6-5 combines with J gene TRBJ1-1, with D perhaps matching TRBD1 (6 bases). CDR1 and CDR2 from the germline V gene are MNHEY and SVGAGI. V lost 6 bases to trimming and J lost 3 bases, with 14 bases between them. This CDR3 has 14 amino acids.